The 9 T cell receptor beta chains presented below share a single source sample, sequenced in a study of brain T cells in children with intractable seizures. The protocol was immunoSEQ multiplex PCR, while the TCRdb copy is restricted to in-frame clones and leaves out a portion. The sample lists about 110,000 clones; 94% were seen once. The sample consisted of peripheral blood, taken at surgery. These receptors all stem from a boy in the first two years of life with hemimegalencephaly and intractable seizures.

The CDR3 sequence: CASSLAGDLYEQYF. In DNA, the CDR3 is TGTGCCAGCAGTTTGGCCGGGGATCTATACGAGCAGTACTTC. This sequence joins TRBV28 and TRBJ2-7; tentatively, D is TRBD2 (5 bases). Germline V gene lookup returns CDR1 MDHEN and CDR2 SYDVKM. The germline V and J ends were trimmed by 3 bases and 4 bases, with 13 bases remaining between them. The CDR3 runs to 14 residues.

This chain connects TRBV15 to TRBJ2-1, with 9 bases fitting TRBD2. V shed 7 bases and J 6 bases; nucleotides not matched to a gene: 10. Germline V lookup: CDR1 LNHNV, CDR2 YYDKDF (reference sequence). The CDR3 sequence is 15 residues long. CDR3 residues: CATTTPGTSSNEQFF. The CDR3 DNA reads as TGTGCCACCACCACCCCGGGGACTAGCAGCAATGAGCAGTTCTTC.

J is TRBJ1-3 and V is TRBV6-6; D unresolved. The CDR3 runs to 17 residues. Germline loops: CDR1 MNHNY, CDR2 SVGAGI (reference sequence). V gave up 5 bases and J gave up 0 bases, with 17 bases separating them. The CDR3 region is CASSPTIPPSSGNTIYF. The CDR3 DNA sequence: TGTGCCAGCAGTCCGACGATTCCCCCAAGCTCTGGAAACACCATATATTTT.

The CDR3 DNA is TGTGCCAGCAGTTATGGGGTGGGGACATTGAGTGAGCAGTTCTTC. Translation: CASSYGVGTLSEQFF. The chain recombines TRBV27 with TRBJ2-1; perhaps TRBD1 as D (6 bases). The length of the CDR3 is 15 residues. The V gene's germline CDR1 is MNHEY and CDR2 SMNVEV (reference sequence). With 4 bases removed from V and 9 bases from J, the gap between germline ends came to 19 bases.

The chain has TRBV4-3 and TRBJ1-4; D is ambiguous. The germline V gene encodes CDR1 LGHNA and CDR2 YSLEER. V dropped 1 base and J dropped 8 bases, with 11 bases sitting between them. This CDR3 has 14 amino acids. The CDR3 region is CASSQVWMREKLFF. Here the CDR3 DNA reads TGCGCCAGCAGCCAAGTGTGGATGAGGGAAAAACTGTTTTTT.

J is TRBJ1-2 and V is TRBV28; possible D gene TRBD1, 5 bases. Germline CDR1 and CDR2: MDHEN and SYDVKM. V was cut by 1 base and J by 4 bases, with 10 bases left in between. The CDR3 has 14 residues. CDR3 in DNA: TGTGCCAGCAGTTTATCGTCCAGGGCCTATGGCTACACCTTC. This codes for CASSLSSRAYGYTF.

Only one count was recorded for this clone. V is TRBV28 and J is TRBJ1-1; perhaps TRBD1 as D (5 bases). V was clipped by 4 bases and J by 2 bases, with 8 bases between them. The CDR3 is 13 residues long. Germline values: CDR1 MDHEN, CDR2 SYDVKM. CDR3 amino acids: CASSSTGNTEAFF. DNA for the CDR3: TGTGCCAGCAGTTCCACAGGAAACACTGAAGCTTTCTTT.

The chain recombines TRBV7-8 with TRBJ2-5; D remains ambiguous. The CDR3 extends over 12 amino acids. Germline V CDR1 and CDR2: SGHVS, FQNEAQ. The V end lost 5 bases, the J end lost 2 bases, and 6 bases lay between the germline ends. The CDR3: CASSQNQETQYF. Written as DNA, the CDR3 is TGTGCCAGCAGCCAAAATCAAGAGACCCAGTACTTC.

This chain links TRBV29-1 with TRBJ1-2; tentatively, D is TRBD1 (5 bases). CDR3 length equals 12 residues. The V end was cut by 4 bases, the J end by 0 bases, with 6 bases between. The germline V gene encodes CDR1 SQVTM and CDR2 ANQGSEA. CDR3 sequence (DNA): TGCAGCGTTGGGACAACTAACTATGGCTACACCTTC. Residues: CSVGTTNYGYTF.